The clone carrying this TCR beta chain was seen many times. The sample has other DNA sequences that encode this CDR3 too. This specimen belongs to a study of shared clonotypes between healthy human individuals. Turning to the study itself: With ages of 18 to 49, the donors were a couple of women and a few men.

V shed 2 bases and J 7 bases; nucleotides not matched to a gene: 6. Germline V gene lookup returns CDR1 MNHNS and CDR2 SASEGT. The CDR3 has 15 residues. The repertoire was sequenced with immunoSEQ multiplex PCR; TCRdb's copy has only in-frame clones and lacks some. The profile covers approximately 700,000 clones, with around four fifths appearing a single time and about 1.8% taken by the ten largest. The source is a woman aged 25 to 39 in good health. The specimen sequenced was memory CD4+ T cells sorted from blood. Subset denoted: CD45RA-negative fraction. This chain uses TRBV6-1 with TRBJ2-1, with 9 bases lining up with TRBD2. DNA of the CDR3: TGTGCCAGCAGTGAACTGGCGGGAGGGCCAAATGAGCAGTTCTTC. This translates into CASSELAGGPNEQFF.